This is a list of T cell receptor beta chains from one sample in a study of T cells in Graves' hyperthyroidism and ophthalmopathy. TCRdb used MiXCR to reprocess the multiplex PCR reads, holding one entry per CDR3 protein. This sample has about 280,000 distinct CDR3 sequences; less than 30% occur once, and the top ten carry about 30%. Source material: blood. These receptors all come from a man aged 40-55 years with Graves' hyperthyroidism that later progressed to Graves' ophthalmopathy. The CDR3 runs from the conserved cysteine through the conserved F or W. D genes are given only for firm matches. A row's size may be missing; if present it is once, few, many or a size class.

j_call clone_size d_call v_call cdr3_aa cdr3_nt
TRBJ2-7 NA NA TRBV6-7 CASSYSKEVSARAYEQYF TGTGCCAGCAGTTACTCGAAAGAGGTCAGCGCCAGGGCCTACGAGCAGTACTTC
TRBJ2-5 many TRBD2 TRBV12-3/TRBV12-4 CASSLRIPGLGVTSRETQYF TGTGCCAGCAGCTTACGGATACCGGGACTAGGTGTTACCAGCAGAGAGACCCAGTACTTC
TRBJ2-7 NA NA TRBV28 CASIDPISYEQYF TGTGCCAGCATCGATCCCATTTCCTACGAGCAGTACTTC
TRBJ2-7 NA NA TRBV2 CASSEAGYPSPEQYF TGTGCCAGCAGTGAGGCAGGATATCCCTCTCCCGAGCAGTACTTC
TRBJ2-7 NA TRBD1 TRBV6-2/TRBV6-3 CASSHRGWAYEQYF TGTGCCAGCAGCCACAGGGGATGGGCTTACGAGCAGTACTTC
TRBJ2-2 many NA TRBV6-5 CASKLTSNTGELFF TGTGCCAGCAAGTTGACTTCGAACACCGGGGAGCTGTTTTTT
TRBJ2-7 many NA TRBV4-1 CASSQERGSASYEQYF TGCGCCAGCAGCCAAGAACGAGGGAGCGCCTCCTACGAGCAGTACTTC
TRBJ1-5 NA NA TRBV6-1 CAGSEGTGEGQPQHF TGTGCCGGCAGTGAAGGAACAGGCGAGGGACAGCCCCAGCATTTT
TRBJ2-5 many NA TRBV6-5 CASSYSTEPETQYF TGTGCCAGCAGTTACTCGACAGAGCCGGAGACCCAGTACTTC
TRBJ2-7 many TRBD2 TRBV20-1 CSARRTSGISYEQYF TGCAGTGCACGGAGGACTAGCGGGATCTCCTACGAGCAGTACTTC
TRBJ1-2 many NA TRBV20-1 CSARIRVQLFGYTF TGCAGTGCTAGAATAAGGGTGCAGTTGTTTGGCTACACCTTC
TRBJ1-5 many NA TRBV7-3 CASSLTTGQPQHF TGTGCCAGCAGCTTAACGACGGGCCAGCCCCAGCATTTT
TRBJ2-5 many NA TRBV6-2/TRBV6-3 CASSYHREETQYF TGTGCCAGCAGTTATCACAGGGAAGAGACCCAGTACTTC
TRBJ1-2 many NA TRBV10-1 CASSELRDHGYTF TGCGCCAGCAGTGAGCTCAGGGACCATGGCTACACCTTC
TRBJ2-5 many NA TRBV10-3 CAISDVKQETQYF TGTGCCATCAGTGATGTGAAACAAGAGACCCAGTACTTC
TRBJ2-5 NA NA TRBV6-1 CASGPSGFQETQYF TGTGCCAGCGGGCCCAGCGGTTTCCAAGAGACCCAGTACTTC
TRBJ1-2 NA TRBD1 TRBV6-1 CASRGQGAGGYTF TGTGCCAGCAGGGGACAGGGGGCGGGTGGCTACACCTTC
TRBJ2-7 many TRBD2 TRBV10-1 CASSESNRLAGRYEQYF TGCGCCAGCAGTGAGTCGAACCGACTAGCGGGGAGGTACGAGCAGTACTTC
TRBJ2-5 NA NA TRBV6-5 CASSYGNRPETQYF TGTGCCAGCAGTTACGGAAACCGCCCCGAGACCCAGTACTTC
TRBJ1-1 NA NA TRBV6-2/TRBV6-3 CASSPPGARATEAFF TGTGCCAGCAGTCCACCGGGGGCCAGGGCCACTGAAGCTTTCTTT
TRBJ1-2 many NA TRBV6-1 CASSDNYGYTF TGTGCCAGCAGTGACAACTATGGCTACACCTTC
TRBJ2-6 many NA TRBV6-5 CASSYGTHSGANVLTF TGTGCCAGCAGTTACGGTACCCACTCTGGGGCCAACGTCCTGACTTTC
TRBJ2-7 many TRBD2 TRBV7-9 CASSHSKAGGVEQYF TGTGCCAGCAGCCATAGCAAGGCGGGAGGGGTCGAGCAGTACTTC
TRBJ2-7 NA NA TRBV19 CASSARDSPSYEQYF TGTGCCAGTAGCGCTCGGGACTCGCCGAGCTACGAGCAGTACTTC
TRBJ2-7 many TRBD2 TRBV5-1 CASSLLTSGTYEQYF TGCGCCAGCAGCTTGTTGACTAGCGGAACCTACGAGCAGTACTTC
TRBJ1-2 NA NA TRBV28 CASSFHGESNYGYTF TGTGCCAGCAGTTTTCACGGGGAGAGTAACTATGGCTACACCTTC
TRBJ2-2 NA NA TRBV12-3/TRBV12-4 CASTKYTGELFF TGTGCCAGCACCAAATACACCGGGGAGCTGTTTTTT
TRBJ1-2 NA NA TRBV12-3/TRBV12-4 CASSLGQGLGYTF TGTGCCAGCAGTTTGGGGCAGGGCTTGGGCTACACCTTC
TRBJ2-5 many NA TRBV6-1 CASTTGYETQYF TGTGCCAGCACTACGGGATACGAGACCCAGTACTTC
TRBJ1-2 NA NA TRBV11-2 CASSLNTIATNYGYTF TGTGCCAGCAGCTTAAACACGATAGCTACTAACTATGGCTACACCTTC
TRBJ1-2 many TRBD1 TRBV6-5 CATQSGTGNYGYTF TGTGCCACCCAGTCCGGGACAGGGAACTATGGCTACACCTTC
TRBJ1-1 many NA TRBV6-2/TRBV6-3 CASSTFGGADTEAFF TGTGCCAGCAGCACCTTCGGGGGTGCGGACACTGAAGCTTTCTTT
TRBJ1-3 many NA TRBV5-1 CASSLAYDFGNTIYF TGCGCCAGCAGCTTGGCATACGACTTTGGAAACACCATATATTTT
TRBJ1-1 few NA TRBV12-3/TRBV12-4 CASGTGNTEAFF TGTGCCTCGGGTACAGGGAACACTGAAGCTTTCTTT
TRBJ1-3 many TRBD1 TRBV20-1 CSANDRASSGNTIYF TGCAGTGCCAACGACAGGGCCAGCTCTGGAAACACCATATATTTT
TRBJ2-5 many TRBD1 TRBV24-1 CATSEGQHPPRETQYF TGTGCCACCAGTGAGGGACAGCACCCACCACGGGAGACCCAGTACTTC
TRBJ2-2 many NA TRBV5-1 CASSLVGSTSGELFF TGCGCCAGCAGCTTAGTGGGTTCAACTTCCGGGGAGCTGTTTTTT
TRBJ1-2 NA NA TRBV27 CASSFSGARETYGYTF TGTGCCAGCAGTTTTTCCGGAGCCCGGGAGACCTATGGCTACACCTTC
TRBJ1-6 many NA TRBV27 CASSLLRQQGSNSPLHF TGTGCCAGCAGTTTACTCCGACAGCAAGGATCGAATTCACCCCTCCACTTT
TRBJ1-2 many NA TRBV2 CASRIDSTGYGYTF TGTGCCAGCAGAATCGACAGTACGGGCTATGGCTACACCTTC
TRBJ2-7 many TRBD1 TRBV5-1 CASSRRGQADEQYF TGCGCCAGCAGCCGCAGGGGACAGGCGGACGAGCAGTACTTC
TRBJ2-7 many TRBD1 TRBV19 CASRSGQNSYEQYF TGTGCCAGTAGATCGGGACAGAACTCCTACGAGCAGTACTTC
TRBJ2-2 many TRBD2 TRBV27 CASSASGRYTGELFF TGTGCCAGCAGCGCTAGCGGGAGGTACACCGGGGAGCTGTTTTTT
TRBJ1-2 NA NA TRBV15 CATSRAWTDYGYTF TGTGCCACCAGCAGAGCCTGGACGGATTATGGCTACACCTTC
TRBJ2-2 few NA TRBV12-3/TRBV12-4 CASSQGPGELFF TGTGCCAGCTCACAAGGGCCCGGGGAGCTGTTTTTT
TRBJ2-7 NA NA TRBV12-3/TRBV12-4 CASSFLAGGDYEQYF TGTGCCAGCAGTTTCTTAGCCGGAGGGGACTACGAGCAGTACTTC
TRBJ1-1 NA NA TRBV5-1 CASSPTGSPEAFF TGCGCCAGCAGCCCAACAGGGAGCCCTGAAGCTTTCTTT
TRBJ2-5 many NA TRBV24-1 CATSDSRTFPPETQYF TGTGCCACCAGTGATTCCCGGACATTTCCCCCGGAGACCCAGTACTTC
TRBJ2-2 many TRBD2 TRBV12-3/TRBV12-4 CASSGWTSLGELFF TGTGCCAGCAGTGGGTGGACTAGCCTCGGGGAGCTGTTTTTT
TRBJ2-2 many TRBD2 TRBV6-4 CASRTRTSGANTGELFF TGTGCCAGCAGGACACGGACCAGCGGGGCTAACACCGGGGAGCTGTTTTTT
TRBJ2-5 NA NA TRBV12-3/TRBV12-4 CASSYRIRETQYF TGTGCCAGCAGTTACCGTATCCGGGAGACCCAGTACTTC
TRBJ1-1 many TRBD1 TRBV7-9 CASSAPNRGNTEAFF TGTGCCAGCAGCGCCCCAAACAGGGGGAACACTGAAGCTTTCTTT
TRBJ2-1 many TRBD2 TRBV10-1 CASSLAGSYSEQFF TGCGCCAGCAGCCTAGCGGGGAGCTACAGTGAGCAGTTCTTC